This T cell receptor beta chain was captured by sequencing in a study of blood T cell repertoires in COVID-19. About the study: Acute and convalescent COVID-19 samples came from the United States, Italy and Spain. In each case, the material was cDNA or gDNA derived from T cells, B-cell-depleted T cells, or PBMCs.

V was clipped by 5 bases and J by 3 bases, with 16 bases between them. Germline V gene data show CDR1 as SGHAT and CDR2 as FQNNGV. This CDR3 is 15 amino acids long. Individuals drawn from about 26 US areas were roughly 18 to 95 years old. Assignments of participants to cohorts depended upon their own reported clinical history. The repertoire was sequenced with immunoSEQ multiplex PCR; TCRdb's copy has only in-frame clones and lacks some. The sample has about 270,000 clones; more than 80% are singletons. Sequencing was done on a sample of PBMCs or T cells enriched from blood (not recorded which). The origin of this receptor is a woman younger than 35 who had recovered from COVID-19. V usage is TRBV11-2 and J usage is TRBJ2-5; TRBD1 might be the D (6 bases). CDR3 bases: TGTGCCAGCAGCCAGCTACAGGGTACCAAAGAGACCCAGTACTTC. It encodes CASSQLQGTKETQYF.